This is a list of T cell receptor beta chains from one sample in a study of blood T cell repertoires in COVID-19. Clones were read by immunoSEQ multiplex PCR, and TCRdb kept only the in-frame ones, dropping some. The repertoire holds around 100,000 clones, 86% seen once, with about 4.5% in the top ten. Input material: peripheral blood. The receptors come from a man aged 35 to 55 with acute or convalescent COVID-19. Both conserved end residues are part of each CDR3. Fields, in order: clone size, D gene, V gene, J gene, CDR3 protein, CDR3 DNA. A D gene is named only where the DNA matches it firmly. A clone size is listed for some rows: how often the clone was seen (once, few, many), or a class if it is expanded.

few	TRBD1	TRBV30	TRBJ2-1	CAWSRQGNEQFF	TGTGCCTGGAGTAGACAGGGTAATGAGCAGTTCTTC
-	-	TRBV5-6	TRBJ1-1	CASRTTENTEAFF	TGTGCCAGCAGGACCACAGAGAACACTGAAGCTTTCTTT
-	-	TRBV30	TRBJ1-3	CAWSHRAGLSGNTIYF	TGTGCCTGGAGCCACCGGGCAGGGCTCTCTGGAAACACCATATATTTT
-	-	TRBV7-6	TRBJ2-1	CASSHLEGSSYNEQFF	TGTGCCAGCAGCCACCTCGAGGGAAGCTCCTACAATGAGCAGTTCTTC
-	TRBD1	TRBV7-6	TRBJ1-3	CASSSHLPGQSNSGNTIYF	TGTGCCAGCAGCTCGCATCTCCCGGGACAGAGTAATTCTGGAAACACCATATATTTT
-	TRBD1	TRBV5-6	TRBJ2-3	CASSFTGESTDTQYF	TGTGCCAGCAGCTTTACAGGGGAAAGCACAGATACGCAGTATTTT
once	-	TRBV5-1	TRBJ2-7	CASSQDSSYEQYF	TGCGCCAGCAGCCAAGACAGCTCCTACGAGCAGTACTTC
-	TRBD1	TRBV11-2	TRBJ1-2	CASSLGPSTGLGYTF	TGTGCCAGCAGCTTAGGGCCCTCGACAGGGTTAGGCTACACCTTC
-	-	TRBV6-4	TRBJ1-1	CASSDEMNTEAFF	TGTGCCAGCAGTGACGAGATGAACACTGAAGCTTTCTTT
-	-	TRBV6-5	TRBJ1-3	CASSEDFSGNTIYF	TGTGCCAGCAGCGAGGACTTCTCTGGAAACACCATATATTTT
-	TRBD1	TRBV7-9	TRBJ1-2	CASSPGTEYGYTF	TGTGCCAGCAGCCCGGGGACAGAGTATGGCTACACCTTC
-	-	TRBV30	TRBJ1-4	CAWKRWGELPTNEKLFF	TGTGCCTGGAAAAGGTGGGGGGAACTGCCAACTAATGAAAAACTGTTTTTT
once	TRBD2	TRBV6-5	TRBJ2-7	CASRPSGGAYEQYF	TGTGCCAGCAGACCGTCGGGGGGTGCGTACGAGCAGTACTTC
-	-	TRBV18	TRBJ2-5	CASSPGIQETQYF	TGTGCCAGCTCGCCCGGGATCCAAGAGACCCAGTACTTC
-	-	TRBV7-3	TRBJ1-2	CASSLQATLGGYTF	TGTGCCAGCAGCTTACAGGCCACCTTGGGTGGCTACACCTTC
once	-	TRBV11-2	TRBJ1-5	CASSQFAGRINQPQHF	TGTGCCAGCAGCCAATTCGCGGGCAGAATAAATCAGCCCCAGCATTTT
-	TRBD1	TRBV19	TRBJ2-3	CASSPSRQGSDTQYF	TGTGCCAGTAGCCCTTCTAGACAGGGATCAGATACGCAGTATTTT
-	TRBD1	TRBV7-9	TRBJ1-1	CASSLSRTGNTEAFF	TGTGCCAGCAGCTTAAGTAGGACAGGGAACACTGAAGCTTTCTTT
-	-	TRBV7-2	TRBJ1-1	CASSLVGENTEAFF	TGTGCCAGCAGCTTAGTAGGAGAGAACACTGAAGCTTTCTTT
-	-	TRBV7-9	TRBJ2-7	CASSGSGQFGYEQYF	TGTGCCAGCAGCGGTTCGGGACAATTCGGCTACGAGCAGTACTTC
once	-	TRBV19	TRBJ1-1	CASSINAATEAFF	TGTGCCAGTAGTATCAATGCGGCCACTGAAGCTTTCTTT
-	-	TRBV9	TRBJ2-7	CASSPGQTNYEQYF	TGTGCCAGCAGCCCCGGACAGACGAATTACGAGCAGTACTTC
-	TRBD1	TRBV6-1	TRBJ1-2	CASSEAGQGASGGYTF	TGTGCCAGCAGTGAAGCGGGACAGGGGGCCTCGGGTGGCTACACCTTC
-	-	TRBV20-1	TRBJ1-2	CSASEPGVVGYTF	TGCAGTGCTAGTGAGCCAGGGGTGGTTGGCTACACCTTC
-	TRBD1	TRBV29-1	TRBJ2-2	CSVDSGGNTGELFF	TGCAGCGTTGACTCAGGGGGCAACACCGGGGAGCTGTTTTTT
-	TRBD1	TRBV6-2/TRBV6-3	TRBJ1-5	CASSYYRDRGDSNQPQHF	TGTGCCAGCAGTTACTACCGGGACAGGGGAGATAGCAATCAGCCCCAGCATTTT
-	-	TRBV6-6	TRBJ2-5	CASTEPQGGETQYF	TGTGCCAGCACCGAACCACAGGGGGGGGAGACCCAGTACTTC
-	-	TRBV5-4	TRBJ1-2	CASSMLGNYGYTF	TGTGCCAGCAGCATGTTGGGCAACTATGGCTACACCTTC
-	-	TRBV5-5	TRBJ1-6	CASSPGQAGSPLHF	TGTGCCAGCAGCCCGGGCCAAGCGGGGTCACCCCTCCACTTT
-	-	TRBV12-5	TRBJ2-2	CASGLRGNTGELFF	TGTGCTAGTGGTTTGAGAGGGAACACCGGGGAGCTGTTTTTT
-	TRBD1	TRBV7-6	TRBJ1-2	CASSPLPTTPQGGPGYTF	TGTGCCAGCAGCCCACTTCCTACTACCCCACAGGGGGGGCCAGGCTACACCTTC
-	TRBD1	TRBV7-3	TRBJ2-2	CASSGPGGHTGELFF	TGTGCCAGCAGCGGCCCAGGGGGCCACACCGGGGAGCTGTTTTTT
-	-	TRBV11-2	TRBJ1-1	CASTDMNTEAFF	TGTGCCAGCACCGACATGAACACTGAAGCTTTCTTT
-	-	TRBV30	TRBJ1-2	CAWTQGSSYGYTF	TGTGCCTGGACCCAGGGGTCCAGCTATGGCTACACCTTC
-	-	TRBV6-6	TRBJ1-5	CASSYSSRAHQPQHF	TGTGCCAGCAGTTACTCCAGCAGGGCCCATCAGCCCCAGCATTTT
-	-	TRBV11-2	TRBJ2-5	CASSLTGGGETQYF	TGTGCCAGCAGCTTAACAGGTGGAGGGGAGACCCAGTACTTC
once	-	TRBV5-5	TRBJ1-6	CASSFYRQLYNSPLHF	TGTGCCAGCAGCTTTTACCGACAGCTTTATAATTCACCCCTCCACTTT
-	-	TRBV4-3	TRBJ2-1	CASSQATGNDRTEQFF	TGCGCCAGCAGCCAAGCAACAGGGAATGATCGCACTGAGCAGTTCTTC
-	TRBD1	TRBV13	TRBJ1-6	CASSQDRGRRNSPLHF	TGTGCCAGCAGCCAAGACAGGGGGCGACGCAATTCACCCCTCCACTTT
-	-	TRBV19	TRBJ1-1	CATFSTFNTEAFF	TGTGCCACTTTCTCTACCTTCAACACTGAAGCTTTCTTT
-	-	TRBV7-9	TRBJ2-6	CASSFPSSGANVLTF	TGTGCCAGCAGCTTCCCCAGCTCTGGGGCCAACGTCCTGACTTTC
-	-	TRBV3-1/TRBV3-2	TRBJ1-2	CASSQFKGVTNYGYTF	TGTGCCAGCAGCCAATTCAAGGGAGTTACTAACTATGGCTACACCTTC
-	TRBD1	TRBV5-8	TRBJ1-4	CASGRGQRDEKLFF	TGTGCCAGCGGCAGGGGGCAAAGGGATGAAAAACTGTTTTTT
-	-	TRBV9	TRBJ2-1	CASSVNGNRGGTSYNEQFF	TGTGCCAGCAGCGTCAATGGGAATCGGGGCGGGACCTCCTACAATGAGCAGTTCTTC
-	TRBD1	TRBV5-1	TRBJ1-2	CASSLAPGQGVYGYTF	TGCGCCAGCAGCTTGGCTCCGGGACAGGGAGTGTATGGCTACACCTTC
few	TRBD2	TRBV11-3	TRBJ2-1	CASSLSTSGGEQFF	TGTGCCAGCAGCTTATCGACTAGCGGGGGAGAGCAGTTCTTC
few	-	TRBV2	TRBJ1-6	CASSPGHYNSPLHF	TGTGCCAGCAGTCCCGGACACTATAATTCACCCCTCCACTTT
-	-	TRBV19	TRBJ1-1	CASSIRGGDAEAFF	TGTGCCAGTAGTATACGTGGGGGGGATGCTGAAGCTTTCTTT
-	TRBD2	TRBV30	TRBJ2-1	CAWSVGRYQASYNEQFF	TGTGCCTGGAGTGTCGGGAGGTACCAAGCCTCCTACAATGAGCAGTTCTTC